A selection of T cell receptor beta chains follows, all from one sample in a study of shared clonotypes between healthy human individuals. TCRdb's table, derived via immunoSEQ multiplex PCR, lists solely in-frame clones and lacks some. The sample contains around 510,000 clones, roughly 95% of which appear only once. Sequencing was carried out using naive CD4+ T cells sorted from blood. Every receptor here comes from a woman aged 25 to 39 in good health. CDR3s include the opening cysteine and the closing phenylalanine or tryptophan.

V gene,CDR3 protein
TRBV5-4,CASSFGLAGRVAEQYF
TRBV28,CASRIQGNSYEQYF
TRBV7-9,CASSRERTSGRSLETQYF
TRBV28,CASRWSHGYTF
TRBV5-1,CASSFTSGSYNEQFF
TRBV2,CASRDSSYNEQFF
TRBV28,CASSRPRGAKNIQYF
TRBV9,CASSVGGRSGGTYEQYF
TRBV18,CASSPQDTATNEKLFF
TRBV2,CASQGQGLAEAFF
TRBV29-1,CSVNNGPGRENAGELFF
TRBV28,CASSLTPTYEQYF
TRBV7-2,CASSLGRRTVTQYF
TRBV28,CASSSSGRLNEQFF
TRBV5-1,CASSLTGKNQPQHF
TRBV6-5,CASSYVVGGPEAFF
TRBV27,CASSTFGQGFDEQYF
TRBV5-6,CASSPGQETTNEKLFF
TRBV2,CASLDFGTDTQYF
TRBV6-4,CATKAEGENTEAFF
TRBV18,CASSPSSGAREAFF
TRBV10-2,CASSGTGGDQPQHF
TRBV5-1,CASSLGQGTGELFF
TRBV19,CASSIYRDYGYTF
TRBV2,CASRGTGAHEQFF
TRBV9,CASTRTGGVETQYF
TRBV30,CASRRAGFYGYTF
TRBV28,CASRTGQGAQSPLHF
TRBV28,CASSSQGFTNEKLFF
TRBV18,CASSPSGSSSGAETQYF
TRBV5-8,CASSSRDNWNTEAFF
TRBV18,CASSSRAANYGYTF
TRBV18,CASSPELTTGNTGELFF
TRBV11-2,CASSLVPEKLFF
TRBV28,CASGGNRGKNTGELFF
TRBV5-6,CASSFYSRGNFGYTF
TRBV6-1,CASSQDRAQPQHF
TRBV29-1,CSGGGDPPEAFF
TRBV29-1,CSVVRGSSTDTQYF
TRBV5-5,CASTRQGVSNQPQHF
TRBV5-8,CASSLGTSKNEQFF
TRBV28,CASSLGPGPGNTIYF
TRBV5-1,CASTWSDRGAETQYF